One sample yielded the 32 T cell receptor beta chains listed below, sequenced in a study of identical twins. TCRdb ran MiXCR on the 5' RACE reads and lists one entry per CDR3 protein. Here the sample spans 400,000 to 550,000 distinct CDR3 sequences, approximately 24% being singletons. These data are also associated with another study on T cells expressing NK-cell markers.

The sequencing sample was made of CD4+ T cells sorted from blood. Every receptor here comes from a woman aged 18-29 years in good health.

In this sample, this clonotype turned up a few times. The chain links TRBV15 to TRBJ2-1; no clear D. The CDR3 loop spans 15 amino acids. Germline CDR1 and CDR2: LNHNV and YYDKDF (reference sequence). Trimming left V 0 bases short and J 5 bases short, with 11 bases between. The CDR3 region is CATSRDWGLNNEQFF. In nucleotides, the CDR3 is TGTGCCACCAGCAGAGATTGGGGATTGAACAATGAGCAGTTCTTC.

This clonotype appeared a few times. The gene calls are TRBV6-1 and TRBJ1-1; D gene unclear. The CDR3 has 14 residues. CDR1 is MNHNS and CDR2 is SASEGT in the germline V gene. V was trimmed by 1 base and J by 2 bases, leaving 8 bases between them. The CDR3 sequence: CASSEGWSNTEAFF. The CDR3 nucleotides are TGTGCCAGCAGTGAAGGGTGGAGTAACACTGAAGCTTTCTTT.

V usage is TRBV10-3 and J usage is TRBJ1-3, with D unresolved. The CDR3 has 13 residues. CDR1 is ENHRY, CDR2 SYGVKD, per germline. Trimming removed 2 bases from V and 0 bases from J, with 2 bases in between. CDR3: CAISEGSGNTIYF. CDR3 coding DNA: TGTGCCATCAGTGAGGGCTCTGGAAACACCATATATTTT.

This chain connects TRBV19 to TRBJ2-1, with TRBD2 matching 10 bases. This CDR3 has 17 residues. Germline CDR1 LNHDA, CDR2 SQIVND (reference sequence). V trimming: 4 bases; J trimming: 5 bases; junction bases outside the gene matches: 11. DNA of the CDR3: TGTGCCAGTAGTAACCCTCTCAGCGGGAGGGCCAACAATGAGCAGTTCTTC. This codes for CASSNPLSGRANNEQFF.

This clonotype was detected many times. The rearrangement links TRBV29-1 to TRBJ2-4; D is uncertain. This CDR3 is 15 amino acids long. V gave up 2 bases and J gave up 0 bases, with 11 bases separating them. Germline CDR1 is SQVTM and CDR2 is ANQGSEA. The DNA for the CDR3 is TGCAGCGTTGAAAAGATATACAAAGCCAAAAACATTCAGTACTTC. Translation gives CSVEKIYKAKNIQYF.

J is TRBJ2-1 and V is TRBV19; TRBD2 might be the D (6 bases). Germline V gene data show CDR1 as LNHDA and CDR2 as SQIVND (reference sequence). The CDR3 length is 14 residues. Trimming removed 4 bases from V and 6 bases from J, with 13 bases in between. The CDR3 coding sequence is TGTGCCAGTAGTAACGGGGGAGGCGGCAATGAGCAGTTCTTC. Protein sequence: CASSNGGGGNEQFF.

This rearrangement joins TRBV5-1 to TRBJ2-6; D may be TRBD1 (5 bases). Germline values: CDR1 SGHRS, CDR2 YFSETQ. The CDR3 is made up of 16 amino acids. V lost 0 bases to trimming and J lost 0 bases, with 7 bases between them. The CDR3 region has the DNA TGCGCCAGCAGCTTGGGAGACAGCTCTGGGGCCAACGTCCTGACTTTC. Its protein product is CASSLGDSSGANVLTF.

This clonotype was detected a few times. The genes are TRBV7-3 and TRBJ2-1; a possible D gene is TRBD2 (6 bases). Germline loops: CDR1 SGHTA, CDR2 FQGTGA. Trimming removed 5 bases at V and 4 bases at J, with 12 bases between. The CDR3 has 14 residues. CDR3 DNA: TGTGCCAGCAGCGCATCCGGGACTTACAATGAGCAGTTCTTC. It codes for CASSASGTYNEQFF. The variable domain in full, with the rest retrieved from reference TRBV7-3 and TRBJ2-1, is GAGVSQTPSNKVTEKGKYVELRCDPISGHTALYWYRQSLGQGPEFLIYFQGTGAADDSGLPNDRFFAVRPEGSVSTLKIQRTERGDSAVYLCASSASGTYNEQFFGPGTRLTVL.

This clonotype occurred a few times. V and J are TRBV15 and TRBJ2-3; 10 bases are a match to TRBD2. Germline lookup yields CDR1 LNHNV and CDR2 YYDKDF (reference sequence). V shed 0 bases, J shed 4 bases, and the junction held 7 bases outside the gene matches. The CDR3 covers 17 residues. CDR3 bases: TGTGCCACCAGCAGAGATAGGACAGCGGGGGGGGCAGATACGCAGTATTTT. It specifies CATSRDRTAGGADTQYF.

This chain uses TRBV10-3 with TRBJ2-5, with TRBD2 identical over 7 bases. Germline CDR1 reads ENHRY; CDR2 reads SYGVKD. The CDR3 loop spans 13 amino acids. The V and J ends lost 4 bases and 2 bases, in that order; junction bases with no gene match: 1. The CDR3: CAISAGGQETQYF. In DNA form, the CDR3 reads TGTGCCATCAGTGCGGGAGGTCAAGAGACCCAGTACTTC.

The J gene is TRBJ2-7, the V gene TRBV6-1; 7 bases map to TRBD1. This CDR3 is built from 13 residues. The J segment lost 1 base and the V segment lost 6 bases, leaving 3 bases of the junction unmatched. Germline V gene data show CDR1 as MNHNS and CDR2 as SASEGT. The CDR3 coding sequence is TGTGCCAGCAGGATACAGGGGTCCTACGAGCAGTACTTC. This codes for CASRIQGSYEQYF.

The chain uses TRBV20-1 and TRBJ2-1, with D perhaps being TRBD1 or TRBD2 (5 bases each). Trimming left V 3 bases short and J 2 bases short, with 11 bases between. In germline, CDR1 is DFQATT, CDR2 SNEGSKA (reference sequence). CDR3 length: 14 residues. The CDR3 spells CSARRGSTYNEQFF. The DNA of the CDR3 is TGCAGTGCTAGGAGGGGATCAACCTACAATGAGCAGTTCTTC.

This sequence joins TRBV20-1 and TRBJ2-2; maybe TRBD1 (5 bases). The germline V gene has CDR1 DFQATT and CDR2 SNEGSKA (reference sequence). V shed 6 bases and J shed 7 bases, with 15 bases lying between them. The CDR3 has 13 residues. The CDR3 DNA is TGCAGTGCCCGGACAACCGGAGACGGGGAGCTGTTTTTT. Encoded protein: CSARTTGDGELFF.

The V and J genes are TRBV2 and TRBJ2-7; TRBD1 is a possible D gene (5 bases). V lost 8 bases and J lost 6, with 17 bases in between. Germline V CDR1 and CDR2: SNHLY, FYNNEI. This CDR3 comprises 13 residues. The CDR3, as DNA: TGTGCCAGCGAGACCGGACAATCTGGCGAGCAGTACTTC. Translating it yields CASETGQSGEQYF.

The V and J genes are TRBV18 and TRBJ2-2; no reliable D call. Germline lookup yields CDR1 KGHSH and CDR2 LQKENI. V was cut by 3 bases and J by 4 bases, with 6 bases left in between. This CDR3 is built from 13 residues. CDR3 nucleotides: TGTGCCAGCTCACCCGTGATCACCGGGGAGCTGTTTTTT. Its protein product is CASSPVITGELFF. Full variable domain (remainder filled in from reference TRBV18 and TRBJ2-2): NAGVMQNPRHLVRRRGQEARLRCSPMKGHSHVYWYRQLPEEGLKFMVYLQKENIIDESGMPKERFSAEFPKEGPSILRIQQVVRGDSAAYFCASSPVITGELFFGEGSRLTVL.

This clonotype was detected only a few times. The chain uses TRBV7-2 and TRBJ2-2; D is ambiguous. The V gene lost 6 bases and the J gene lost 3 bases, with 11 bases spanning the gap. The CDR3 is 14 residues long. The germline CDR1 and CDR2 sequences are SGHTA and FQGNSA. CDR3 in amino acids: CASSPGWDTGELFF. CDR3 nucleotides: TGTGCCAGCAGTCCTGGTTGGGACACCGGGGAGCTGTTTTTT.

This clonotype was seen a handful of times. The chain links TRBV12-3 or TRBV12-4 to TRBJ2-4; no clear D gene. Trimming left V 6 bases short and J 1 base short, with 10 bases between. This CDR3 has 14 amino acids. The CDR3 bases are TGTGCCAGCAGCCCCATTTGGGCCAAAAACATTCAGTACTTC. This codes for CASSPIWAKNIQYF.

A few counts support this clonotype. V is TRBV29-1 and J is TRBJ2-1; the D gene is possibly TRBD2 (6 bases). Germline values: CDR1 SQVTM, CDR2 ANQGSEA. The CDR3 loop spans 14 amino acids. Trimming shortened V by 5 bases and J by 0 bases, and 11 bases separated the two germline ends. CDR3 nucleotides: TGCAGCGTTTCACACGGGAGCTCCTACAATGAGCAGTTCTTC. This translates into CSVSHGSSYNEQFF.

In DNA, the CDR3 is TGCGCCAGCAGCTTGGGACACACGAACACTGAAGCTTTCTTT. Amino acid sequence: CASSLGHTNTEAFF. This chain links TRBV5-1 with TRBJ1-1; the D is unclear. Trimming removed 0 bases at V and 1 base at J, with 7 bases between. Germline V CDR1 and CDR2: SGHRS, YFSETQ. The CDR3 has 14 residues.

V usage is TRBV5-6 and J usage is TRBJ2-7; D might be TRBD1 (5 bases). Germline CDR1 SGHDT, CDR2 YYEEEE. This CDR3 spans 17 amino acids. V dropped 3 bases and J dropped 3 bases, with 22 bases sitting between them. The CDR3 region is CASSSTRPDRFHYEQYF. In DNA form, the CDR3 reads TGTGCCAGCAGCTCAACCCGCCCCGACAGATTCCACTACGAGCAGTACTTC.

The chain has TRBV7-2 and TRBJ2-5, with D tentatively TRBD1 (6 bases). The CDR3 is 15 residues long. Germline assignment: CDR1 SGHTA and CDR2 FQGNSA. The germline V and J ends were trimmed by 0 bases and 6 bases, with 14 bases remaining between them. CDR3 region: CASSLAPERGKTQYF. The CDR3, as DNA: TGTGCCAGCAGCTTAGCACCTGAGAGGGGGAAGACCCAGTACTTC.

This clonotype was seen repeatedly, ten times or more. J is TRBJ2-7 and V is TRBV12-3 or TRBV12-4; 7 nucleotides agree with TRBD1. The CDR3 contains 16 residues. V shed 1 base and J 4 bases; nucleotides not matched to a gene: 10. In nucleotides, the CDR3 is TGTGCCAGCAGTTTAGGTGGTAGGGGGCAAGGGTACGAGCAGTACTTC. The encoded protein is CASSLGGRGQGYEQYF.

This clonotype came up a few times. The chain has TRBV7-2 and TRBJ2-1, with 10 positions matching TRBD2. The CDR3 extends over 17 amino acids. Per the germline V gene, CDR1 is SGHTA and CDR2 is FQGNSA. The J segment lost 6 bases and the V segment lost 5 bases, leaving 13 bases of the junction unmatched. DNA of the CDR3: TGTGCCAGCAGCCCCCTGAAAGGAGCGGGAGGGTTCAATGAGCAGTTCTTC. Translation: CASSPLKGAGGFNEQFF.

This clonotype was observed a handful of times. This chain links TRBV5-1 with TRBJ2-3, with 16 bases matching TRBD2. V was pared by 2 bases and J by 5 bases, with 5 bases of the junction left unmatched. CDR1 and CDR2 (germline): SGHRS, YFSETQ. The CDR3 covers 17 residues. CDR3 protein: CASSFLGTSGGVDTQYF. CDR3 DNA: TGCGCCAGCAGCTTCCTCGGGACTAGCGGGGGGGTAGATACGCAGTATTTT.

This clonotype was detected a few times. The rearrangement joins TRBV12-3 or TRBV12-4 to TRBJ2-5; no firm D call. The CDR3 spans 13 residues. With 5 bases removed from V and 8 bases from J, the gap between germline ends came to 15 bases. CDR3 DNA sequence: TGTGCCAGCAGTACACAAGCTTCTCCTACCCAGTACTTC. Residues: CASSTQASPTQYF.

This clonotype appeared a few times. The chain carries TRBV10-3 and TRBJ1-3; D gene unclear. Germline-derived CDR1 and CDR2 are ENHRY and SYGVKD. The germline V and J ends were trimmed by 6 bases and 0 bases, with 12 bases remaining between them. The CDR3 runs to 15 residues. CDR3 sequence reads: CAIRAGRLSGNTIYF. Here the CDR3 DNA reads TGTGCCATCAGAGCAGGACGGCTCTCTGGAAACACCATATATTTT.

The chain employs TRBV27 and TRBJ2-7; 8 bases match TRBD1. From germline, CDR1 is MNHEY and CDR2 SMNVEV (reference sequence). The CDR3 has 15 residues. After removal of 6 bases from V and 5 bases from J, the junction contained 12 bases not matched to a gene. The CDR3 DNA sequence: TGTGCCAGCAGGGGTTACGGACAGGGACGGGACGAGCAGTACTTC. Its translation: CASRGYGQGRDEQYF.

There are a few counts of this clonotype. V is TRBV6-2 or TRBV6-3 and J is TRBJ2-7, with TRBD1 matching over 7 bases. J gave up 1 base and V 7 bases, and 4 bases lay outside the gene matches. Germline V CDR1 and CDR2: MNHEY, SVGEGT. CDR3 length: 13 amino acids. DNA of the CDR3: TGTGCCAGCATAAGGACAGGATCCTACGAGCAGTACTTC. Amino acid sequence: CASIRTGSYEQYF.

The chain is built from TRBV20-1 and TRBJ2-3, with 8 bases lining up with TRBD2. The CDR3 spans 15 residues. V lost 7 bases and J lost 1; bases outside the gene matches: 10. Germline loops: CDR1 DFQATT, CDR2 SNEGSKA (reference sequence). The CDR3 spells CSVTPIGRGTDTQYF. The CDR3 DNA follows: TGCAGTGTTACCCCAATCGGGAGGGGCACAGATACGCAGTATTTT.

This clonotype has more than one count but fewer than ten. The rearrangement uses TRBV3-1 and TRBJ2-1, with TRBD2 matching over 11 bases. The CDR3 is 16 amino acids. CDR1 LGHDT and CDR2 YNNKEL come from the germline V gene (reference sequence). Trimming at V came to 7 bases and at J to 7 bases, leaving 12 bases not matched to a gene. The CDR3 loop is CASNRGLAGGGNEQFF. The CDR3 nucleotides are TGTGCCAGCAACCGAGGACTAGCGGGTGGTGGGAATGAGCAGTTCTTC.

The chain employs TRBV7-6 and TRBJ1-3, with 7 positions matching TRBD1. V lost 5 bases and J lost 0; bases outside the gene matches: 7. This CDR3 is 16 amino acids long. CDR1 and CDR2 from the germline V gene are SGHVS and FNYEAQ. CDR3 DNA: TGTGCCAGCAGCGGAACACAGGGGACCTCTGGAAACACCATATATTTT. Amino acid sequence: CASSGTQGTSGNTIYF.

The gene calls are TRBV4-3 and TRBJ2-2; weak D call: TRBD1 (5 bases). CDR1 and CDR2 (germline): LGHNA, YSLEER. Trimming shortened V by 1 base and J by 6 bases, and 21 bases separated the two germline ends. The CDR3 loop spans 18 amino acids. The CDR3 nucleotides are TGCGCCAGCAGCCAAGGGATCGACAGCCGTCTCAGGGCCGGGGAGCTGTTTTTT. This translates into CASSQGIDSRLRAGELFF.